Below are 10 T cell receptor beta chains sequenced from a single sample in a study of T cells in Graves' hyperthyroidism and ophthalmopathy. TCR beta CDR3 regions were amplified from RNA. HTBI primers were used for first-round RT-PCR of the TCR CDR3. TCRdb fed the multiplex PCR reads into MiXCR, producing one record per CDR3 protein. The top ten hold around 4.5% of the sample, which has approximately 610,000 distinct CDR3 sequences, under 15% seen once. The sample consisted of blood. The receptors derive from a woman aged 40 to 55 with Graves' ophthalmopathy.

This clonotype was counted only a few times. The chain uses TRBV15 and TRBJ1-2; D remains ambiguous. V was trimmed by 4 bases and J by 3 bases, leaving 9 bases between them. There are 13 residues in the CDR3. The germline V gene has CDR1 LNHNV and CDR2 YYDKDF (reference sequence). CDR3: CATSTAPDYGYTF. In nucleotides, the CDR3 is TGTGCCACCAGCACCGCTCCGGACTATGGCTACACCTTC.

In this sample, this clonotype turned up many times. In nucleotides, the CDR3 is TGTGCCATCAGTCTAGACAATGAGGCCTACGAGCAGTACTTC. Residues: CAISLDNEAYEQYF. The chain is built from TRBV10-3 and TRBJ2-7; D remains ambiguous. Trimming took off 5 bases at V and 2 bases at J, with 13 bases between the two ends. Germline assignment: CDR1 ENHRY and CDR2 SYGVKD. The CDR3 is made up of 14 amino acids.

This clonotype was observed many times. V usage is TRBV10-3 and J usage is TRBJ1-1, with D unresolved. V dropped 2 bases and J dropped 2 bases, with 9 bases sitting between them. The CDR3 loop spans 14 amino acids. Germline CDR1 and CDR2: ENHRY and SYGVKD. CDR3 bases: TGTGCCATCAGTGAGACAGCGATCAACACTGAAGCTTTCTTT. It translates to CAISETAINTEAFF.

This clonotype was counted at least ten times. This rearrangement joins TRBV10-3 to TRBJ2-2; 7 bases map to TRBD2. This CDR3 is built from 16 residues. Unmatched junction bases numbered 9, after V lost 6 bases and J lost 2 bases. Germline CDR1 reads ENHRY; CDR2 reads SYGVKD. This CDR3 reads CAISRTSEINTGELFF. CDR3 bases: TGTGCCATCAGCCGCACTAGCGAAATTAACACCGGGGAGCTGTTTTTT.

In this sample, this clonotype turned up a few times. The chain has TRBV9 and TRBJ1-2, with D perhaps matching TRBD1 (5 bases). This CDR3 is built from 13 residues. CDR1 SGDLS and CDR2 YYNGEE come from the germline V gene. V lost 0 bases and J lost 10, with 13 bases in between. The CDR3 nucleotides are TGTGCCAGCAGCGTAGGGTCGGGGGTGGACTACACCTTC. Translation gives CASSVGSGVDYTF. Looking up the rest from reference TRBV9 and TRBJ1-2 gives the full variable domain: DSGVTQTPKHLITATGQRVTLRCSPRSGDLSVYWYQQSLDQGLQFLIQYYNGEERAKGNILERFSAQQFPDLHSELNLSSLELGDSALYFCASSVGSGVDYTFGSGTRLTVV.

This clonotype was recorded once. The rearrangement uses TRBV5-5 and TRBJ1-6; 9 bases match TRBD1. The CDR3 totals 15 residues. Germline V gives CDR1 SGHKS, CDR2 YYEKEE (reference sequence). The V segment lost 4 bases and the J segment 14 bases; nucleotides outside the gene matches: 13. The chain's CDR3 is CASSPTGQGQRALHF. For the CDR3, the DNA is TGTGCCAGCAGCCCGACGGGACAGGGACAGCGTGCCCTCCACTTT.

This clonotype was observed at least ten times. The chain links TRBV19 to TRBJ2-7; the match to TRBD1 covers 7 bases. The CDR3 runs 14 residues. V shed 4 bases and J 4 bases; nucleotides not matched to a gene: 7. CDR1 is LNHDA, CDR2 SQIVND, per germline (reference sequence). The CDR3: CASSNGQAGYEQYF. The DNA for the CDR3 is TGTGCCAGTAGTAATGGACAGGCTGGATACGAGCAGTACTTC.

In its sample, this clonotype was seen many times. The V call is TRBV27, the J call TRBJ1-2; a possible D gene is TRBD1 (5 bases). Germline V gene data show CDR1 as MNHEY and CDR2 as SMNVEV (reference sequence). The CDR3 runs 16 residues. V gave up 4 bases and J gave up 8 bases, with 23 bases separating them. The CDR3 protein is CASSYLFGREGMGYTF. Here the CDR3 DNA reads TGTGCCAGCAGTTACTTATTTGGCAGGGAGGGTATGGGCTACACCTTC.

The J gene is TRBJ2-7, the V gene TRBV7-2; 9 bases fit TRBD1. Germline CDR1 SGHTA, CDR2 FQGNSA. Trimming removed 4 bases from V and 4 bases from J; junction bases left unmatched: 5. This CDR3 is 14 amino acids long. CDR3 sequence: CASSWGQGPYEQYF. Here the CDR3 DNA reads TGTGCCAGCAGCTGGGGACAGGGTCCTTACGAGCAGTACTTC.

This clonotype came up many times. CDR3 sequence: CATSGRGRTYEQYF. Here the CDR3 DNA reads TGTGCCACCTCCGGCCGCGGACGGACCTACGAGCAGTACTTC. This chain connects TRBV24-1 to TRBJ2-7; D call uncertain. The V gene lost 9 bases and the J gene lost 2 bases, with 16 bases spanning the gap. Looked up from germline, CDR1 is KGHDR and CDR2 is SFDVKD. The CDR3 is made up of 14 amino acids.